The clone carrying this TCR beta chain was counted between two and nine times. Its antigen is unidentified. These data come from a study of cytomegalovirus exposure and HLA in healthy donors. Study-wide findings and caveats: In terms of immune exposure information, only CMV serostatus was available. HLA restriction was apparent for most CMV-associated TCR beta chains in a later analysis. It was in a later analysis that TCR association rates were seen to vary by HLA locus, highest for DRB1 and lowest for HLA-C.

Germline V gene lookup returns CDR1 MNHEY and CDR2 SVGAGI. V was clipped by 3 bases and J by 6 bases, with 18 bases between them. The CDR3 has 15 residues. Researchers ran the PCR with 60 Vbeta and 13 Jbeta primers. This table comes from immunoSEQ multiplex PCR, and its TCRdb copy is limited to in-frame clones, with some not included. The table lists about 110,000 clones, 74% of them singletons. This TCR was sampled from a middle-aged man in good health and CMV-seropositive. Sequencing was performed on PBMCs. The chain employs TRBV6-5 and TRBJ2-7; D may be TRBD1 (6 bases). CDR3 in amino acids: CASSYFRGSQLEQYF. CDR3 nucleotides: TGTGCCAGCAGTTATTTTAGGGGGAGTCAACTCGAGCAGTACTTC.